A single sample gave rise to the 4 T cell receptor beta chains below, sequenced in a study of CD8 T cells in Susac syndrome. 0.5 to 1 ug RNA was reverse transcribed with random hexamers. TCRdb fed the immunoSEQ multiplex PCR reads into MiXCR, producing one record per CDR3 protein. The profile shows 210,000 or so distinct CDR3 sequences, 90% to 95% of them singletons. Sequencing was done on a sample of CD8+ T cells from PBMCs. These receptors originate from a human donor with multiple sclerosis.

The gene calls are TRBV3-1 and TRBJ2-7; possibly TRBD1 or TRBD2 for D (5 bases each). Trimming took 0 bases from V and 2 from J, leaving 23 bases between them. Germline CDR1 is LGHDT and CDR2 is YNNKEL (reference sequence). CDR3 size: 19 residues. The CDR3 here is CASSQDTPGAELFTYEQYF. DNA of the CDR3: TGTGCCAGCAGCCAAGATACCCCCGGGGCAGAATTATTTACCTACGAGCAGTACTTC.

The chain has TRBV20-1 and TRBJ2-1, with D perhaps being TRBD1 or TRBD2 (6 bases each). The CDR3 spans 17 residues. Germline CDR1 and CDR2: DFQATT and SNEGSKA (reference sequence). The ends were cut back, 6 bases at V and 2 bases at J, with 23 bases in the middle. CDR3 residues: CSAQIRGHGGPYNEQFF. The CDR3 DNA sequence: TGCAGTGCACAGATACGGGGGCACGGGGGTCCCTACAATGAGCAGTTCTTC.

This chain links TRBV27 with TRBJ1-3; tentative D call: TRBD1 (6 bases). V lost 4 bases and J lost 8, with 18 bases in between. In germline, CDR1 is MNHEY, CDR2 SMNVEV (reference sequence). The CDR3 totals 15 residues. CDR3 DNA: TGTGCCAGCAGTTCCCACGCAGACAGGTCAGACACCATATATTTT. Protein sequence: CASSSHADRSDTIYF.

DNA for the CDR3: TGTGCCAGCAGCCAAGCGGGGGGGCAGGTCTATGGCTACACCTTC. It specifies CASSQAGGQVYGYTF. The rearrangement joins TRBV14 to TRBJ1-2, with D perhaps TRBD1 (6 bases). Trimming removed 1 base from V and 4 bases from J, with 13 bases in between. The germline V gene encodes CDR1 SGHDN and CDR2 FVKESK. CDR3 length: 15 amino acids.